Listed here are 23 T cell receptor beta chains from one sample, sequenced in a study of blood T cell repertoires in COVID-19 (dated by TCRdb to about 2020). Libraries were constructed by the immunoSEQ multiplex PCR assay. TCRdb provides this immuneACCESS table in a form limited to in-frame rearrangements. Some clones are lacking; in checked studies, under half of them reflect an unresolved V gene, and why the rest are absent is not known. This sample holds approximately 34,000 clones; approximately 88% were observed only once. Over 8% of the sample goes to the ten largest clones. The sequencing sample was made of peripheral blood. The receptors come from a human donor in a cohort sampled during active COVID-19.

The rearrangement links TRBV19 to TRBJ2-7; 7 bases fit TRBD2. Germline loops: CDR1 LNHDA, CDR2 SQIVND (reference sequence). There are 15 residues in the CDR3. Trimming at V came to 5 bases and at J to 2 bases, leaving 9 bases not matched to a gene. DNA for the CDR3: TGTGCCAGTAGTCGAGTGGGGGGGGTCCCCTACGAGCAGTACTTC. Protein: CASSRVGGVPYEQYF.

The chain combines TRBV19 with TRBJ2-7; D is unresolved. Trimming took off 3 bases at V and 1 base at J, with 10 bases between the two ends. Germline loops: CDR1 LNHDA, CDR2 SQIVND (reference sequence). The CDR3 is 14 amino acids. The CDR3 loop reads CASSIGPASYEQYF. The CDR3 nucleotides are TGTGCCAGTAGTATTGGGCCTGCGTCCTACGAGCAGTACTTC.

The genes are TRBV5-8 and TRBJ2-7; perhaps TRBD2 as D (5 bases). V dropped 0 bases and J dropped 3 bases, with 16 bases sitting between them. The germline V gene encodes CDR1 SGHTS and CDR2 YDEGEE. The CDR3 loop spans 16 amino acids. The CDR3 DNA is TGTGCCAGCAGCTTGGTGGCTAGTGCGGGTCGCTACGAGCAGTACTTC. Translating gives CASSLVASAGRYEQYF.

CDR3: CASSPGRTGEGRYGYTF. CDR3 in DNA: TGTGCCAGCAGTCCCGGACGGACAGGCGAAGGGAGATATGGCTACACCTTC. The chain is built from TRBV27 and TRBJ1-2; 7 bases align to TRBD1. V dropped 5 bases and J dropped 5; count of bases not matched to a gene: 17. The CDR3 length is 17 residues. Germline values: CDR1 MNHEY, CDR2 SMNVEV (reference sequence).

The rearrangement links TRBV19 to TRBJ2-2, with TRBD1 as a possible D gene (5 bases). Trimming took off 7 bases at V and 4 bases at J, with 13 bases between the two ends. The CDR3 extends over 14 amino acids. Looked up from germline, CDR1 is LNHDA and CDR2 is SQIVND (reference sequence). Written as DNA, the CDR3 is TGTGCCAGTAAGAAGACAGCGAGCACCGGGGAGCTGTTTTTT. Its translation: CASKKTASTGELFF.

The chain joins TRBV4-1 to TRBJ2-3; D gene uncertain. The CDR3 loop spans 17 amino acids. V lost 0 bases, J lost 2 bases, and 15 bases lay in between. Germline CDR1 and CDR2: MGHRA and YSYEKL. CDR3 sequence (DNA): TGCGCCAGCAGCCAAGATCTAGGCTTCCAAAACACAGATACGCAGTATTTT. Its translation: CASSQDLGFQNTDTQYF.

The rearrangement uses TRBV4-1 and TRBJ1-4, with 8 positions matching TRBD1. This CDR3 has 14 residues. The V segment lost 4 bases and the J segment 6 bases; nucleotides outside the gene matches: 4. CDR1 and CDR2 (germline): MGHRA, YSYEKL. This CDR3 reads CASSLGQGDEKLFF. The CDR3 DNA sequence: TGCGCCAGCAGCCTAGGACAGGGCGATGAAAAACTGTTTTTT.

The genes are TRBV19 and TRBJ1-6; no clear D gene. The V and J ends lost 1 base and 10 bases respectively, with 8 bases between them. Germline values: CDR1 LNHDA, CDR2 SQIVND (reference sequence). The CDR3 runs to 13 residues. CDR3 sequence: CASSIGGYSPLHF. The CDR3 DNA sequence: TGTGCCAGTAGTATAGGAGGGTACTCACCCCTCCACTTT.

The rearrangement uses TRBV19 and TRBJ2-2; D possibly corresponds to TRBD1 (6 bases). V lost 10 bases to trimming and J lost 0 bases, with 12 bases between them. The CDR3 is 14 amino acids. The germline V gene encodes CDR1 LNHDA and CDR2 SQIVND (reference sequence). The CDR3 region is CATEDRPNTGELFF. For the CDR3, the DNA is TGTGCCACCGAGGACAGACCGAACACCGGGGAGCTGTTTTTT. Variable domain in full (rest from reference TRBV19 and TRBJ2-2): DGGITQSPKYLFRKEGQNVTLSCEQNLNHDAMYWYRQDPGQGLRLIYYSQIVNDFQKGDIAEGYSVSREKKESFPLTVTSAQKNPTAFYLCATEDRPNTGELFFGEGSRLTVL.

This clone was counted once. This rearrangement joins TRBV4-3 to TRBJ2-7, with 10 positions matching TRBD2. Germline V gene lookup returns CDR1 LGHNA and CDR2 YSLEER. Trimming cost V 2 bases and J 2 bases; bases outside gene matches: 0. The CDR3 contains 14 residues. The CDR3 loop reads CASSQLAGAYEQYF. The CDR3 nucleotides are TGCGCCAGCAGCCAACTAGCGGGGGCCTACGAGCAGTACTTC.

The rearrangement joins TRBV19 to TRBJ1-2; 9 bases align to TRBD1. CDR3 length: 16 residues. Germline CDR1 is LNHDA and CDR2 is SQIVND (reference sequence). With V trimmed by 6 bases and J by 7 bases, 15 bases remained unmatched. The CDR3 here is CASSTGTGYITGGYTF. The CDR3 DNA reads as TGTGCCAGTAGCACCGGGACAGGGTATATCACCGGTGGCTACACCTTC.

The chain combines TRBV6-5 with TRBJ1-1; TRBD1 matches 9 bases. The CDR3 is 13 amino acids. Looked up from germline, CDR1 is MNHEY and CDR2 is SVGAGI. V was clipped by 8 bases and J by 0 bases; unmatched bases: 1. For the CDR3, the DNA is TGTGCCAGCGGGACAGGGTTGAACACTGAAGCTTTCTTT. It is translated as CASGTGLNTEAFF.

V is TRBV5-5 and J is TRBJ2-3; 7 bases agree with TRBD2. Germline V gene lookup returns CDR1 SGHKS and CDR2 YYEKEE (reference sequence). V lost 5 bases, J lost 1 base, and 10 bases stayed unmatched. The CDR3 has 16 residues. The CDR3 nucleotides are TGTGCCAGCAGTCTTGCCAGCGGGGTTGGCACAGATACGCAGTATTTT. This encodes CASSLASGVGTDTQYF.

V usage is TRBV24-1 and J usage is TRBJ2-3; 7 bases map to TRBD2. After removal of 6 bases from V and 4 bases from J, the junction contained 9 bases not matched to a gene. This CDR3 is built from 15 residues. The germline CDR1 and CDR2 sequences are KGHDR and SFDVKD. The CDR3 DNA is TGTGCCACCAGTCCTTGGGGGGGGGAGGCAGATACGCAGTATTTT. Its translation: CATSPWGGEADTQYF.

The chain couples TRBV12-3 or TRBV12-4 to TRBJ1-2; 7 bases match TRBD1. The CDR3 loop spans 13 amino acids. The V gene end was trimmed by 7 bases and the J gene end by 5 bases; junction bases not matched to a gene: 7. DNA of the CDR3: TGTGCCAGCACCCCGACAGGGCGGTATGGCTACACCTTC. Its translation: CASTPTGRYGYTF.

This sequence joins TRBV2 and TRBJ1-4, with 8 positions matching TRBD1. Germline lookup yields CDR1 SNHLY and CDR2 FYNNEI. V dropped 7 bases and J dropped 3; count of bases not matched to a gene: 7. This CDR3 is built from 15 residues. In DNA form, the CDR3 reads TGTGCCAGCAAGCGACAGGGGATCCCTAATGAAAAACTGTTTTTT. It encodes CASKRQGIPNEKLFF.

V is TRBV24-1 and J is TRBJ2-1, with 8 nucleotides matching TRBD2. The CDR3 has 14 amino acids. CDR1 is KGHDR and CDR2 is SFDVKD in the germline V gene. V was pared by 4 bases and J by 7 bases, with 5 bases of the junction left unmatched. CDR3 bases: TGTGCCACCAGTGACCCCAGCGGGAGTAATGAGCAGTTCTTC. It encodes CATSDPSGSNEQFF.

The chain recombines TRBV9 with TRBJ2-7; 8 bases are a match to TRBD1. Germline V gene lookup returns CDR1 SGDLS and CDR2 YYNGEE. The CDR3 is 14 amino acids. Germline trimming cut 4 bases from V and 1 base from J; bases unmatched to any gene: 4. CDR3 loop: CASSQQGDSYEQYF. The CDR3 region has the DNA TGTGCCAGCAGCCAACAGGGGGATTCCTACGAGCAGTACTTC.

The chain is built from TRBV7-3 and TRBJ2-1; TRBD2 agrees at 11 bases. The trim removed 4 bases at V and 4 bases at J, leaving 9 bases unmatched. Germline loops: CDR1 SGHTA, CDR2 FQGTGA. This CDR3 is built from 17 residues. The CDR3 spells CASSYRAGTSGYNEQFF. The CDR3 nucleotides read TGTGCCAGCAGCTACCGAGCCGGGACTAGCGGATACAATGAGCAGTTCTTC.

This chain connects TRBV2 to TRBJ2-5; 10 bases match TRBD1. J was trimmed by 4 bases and V by 7 bases; bases with no gene match: 3. The CDR3 has 13 amino acids. The germline V gene has CDR1 SNHLY and CDR2 FYNNEI. The CDR3 nucleotides read TGTGCCAGCAACCGGGACAGGGGAGAGACCCAGTACTTC. It is translated as CASNRDRGETQYF.

This clone was seen only once. The genes are TRBV7-6 and TRBJ2-1; 10 nucleotides align to TRBD2. V lost 2 bases and J lost 5; bases outside the gene matches: 6. The CDR3 consists of 16 residues. The germline V gene has CDR1 SGHVS and CDR2 FNYEAQ. Here the CDR3 DNA reads TGTGCCAGCAGCTTACAGCAGCGGGGGGGCAACAATGAGCAGTTCTTC. This translates into CASSLQQRGGNNEQFF. Full variable domain (remainder filled in from reference TRBV7-6 and TRBJ2-1): GAGVSQSPRYKVTKRGQDVALRCDPISGHVSLYWYRQALGQGPEFLTYFNYEAQQDKSGLPNDRFSAERPEGSISTLTIQRTEQRDSAMYRCASSLQQRGGNNEQFFGPGTRLTVL.

This clone came up once. DNA for the CDR3: TGTGCCAGCAGCTCGGGACTAGCGGGAGCTGCCAATGAGCAGTTCTTC. The encoded protein is CASSSGLAGAANEQFF. This chain connects TRBV13 to TRBJ2-1; TRBD2 matches at 14 bases. From germline, CDR1 is PRHDT and CDR2 FYEKMQ (reference sequence). The CDR3 extends over 16 amino acids. V shed 4 bases, J shed 6 bases, and the junction held 5 bases outside the gene matches.

The chain carries TRBV6-5 and TRBJ1-3; unclear D gene. Germline V gene data show CDR1 as MNHEY and CDR2 as SVGAGI. V was cut by 8 bases and J by 4 bases, with 9 bases left in between. This CDR3 spans 12 amino acids. Here the CDR3 DNA reads TGTGCCAGCGTAAGAGCGGGAAACACCATATATTTT. This sequence encodes CASVRAGNTIYF.